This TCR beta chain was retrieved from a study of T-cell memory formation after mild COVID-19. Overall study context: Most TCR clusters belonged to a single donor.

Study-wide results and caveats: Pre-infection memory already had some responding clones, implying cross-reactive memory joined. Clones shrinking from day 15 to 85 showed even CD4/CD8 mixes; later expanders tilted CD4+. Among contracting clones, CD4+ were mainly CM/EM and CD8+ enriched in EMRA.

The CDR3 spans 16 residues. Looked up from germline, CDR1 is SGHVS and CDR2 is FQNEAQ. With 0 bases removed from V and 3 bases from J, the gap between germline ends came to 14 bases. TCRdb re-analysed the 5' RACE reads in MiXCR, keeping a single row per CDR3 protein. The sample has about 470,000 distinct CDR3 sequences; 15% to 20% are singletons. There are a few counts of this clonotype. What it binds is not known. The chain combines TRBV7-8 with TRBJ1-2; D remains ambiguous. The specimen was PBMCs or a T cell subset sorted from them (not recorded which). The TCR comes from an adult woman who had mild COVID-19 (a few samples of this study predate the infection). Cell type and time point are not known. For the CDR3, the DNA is TGTGCCAGCAGCTTAGCGCGGGTCAAGGCGGACTATGGCTACACCTTC. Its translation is CASSLARVKADYGYTF.